One sample yielded the 6 T cell receptor beta chains listed below, sequenced in a study of naive and memory T cell subsets. Both TRBC1 and TRBC2 were covered by a beta constant-region primer of two equimolar oligonucleotides. TCRdb recomputed calls from the UMI-ligation and nested PCR reads with MiXCR, one row per CDR3 protein. The sample includes roughly 31,000 distinct CDR3 sequences, approximately 12% of them seen just once. Sample: effector memory CD4+ T cells from blood. Subset denoted: effector memory, CD45RA- CD27-. The receptors come from a human donor in good health.

This rearrangement joins TRBV14 to TRBJ1-6; possible D gene TRBD1, 6 bases. The CDR3 has 15 residues. The V gene lost 0 bases and the J gene lost 8 bases, with 11 bases spanning the gap. CDR1 SGHDN and CDR2 FVKESK come from the germline V gene. The CDR3 sequence is CASSQDRGVYSPLHF. The CDR3 region has the DNA TGTGCCAGCAGCCAAGACAGGGGTGTATATTCACCCCTCCACTTT. Full variable domain (outside the CDR3, taken from reference TRBV14 and TRBJ1-6): EAGVTQFPSHSVIEKGQTVTLRCDPISGHDNLYWYRRVMGKEIKFLLHFVKESKQDESGMPNNRFLAERTGGTYSTLKVQPAELEDSGVYFCASSQDRGVYSPLHFGNGTRLTVT.

This clonotype showed up just a few times. The chain has TRBV12-3 or TRBV12-4 and TRBJ1-6, with D unclear. Trimming pared 3 bases from V and 14 bases from J, leaving 8 bases between. The CDR3 contains 11 residues. The CDR3 region has the DNA TGTGCCAGCAGTTTCGTGGGATCCCTCCACTTT. It yields the protein CASSFVGSLHF.

The chain couples TRBV20-1 to TRBJ2-1; the D is unclear. Germline values: CDR1 DFQATT, CDR2 SNEGSKA (reference sequence). The CDR3 consists of 12 residues. V was pared by 6 bases and J by 9 bases, with 15 bases between. The CDR3 nucleotides read TGCAGTGCCGCAAATCGGGCTGGTGAGCAGTTCTTC. Amino acids: CSAANRAGEQFF.

This clonotype was found many times. The rearrangement joins TRBV5-1 to TRBJ2-7, with a tentative D call TRBD2 (5 bases). V shed 0 bases and J shed 4 bases, with 14 bases lying between them. CDR3 length: 15 amino acids. Looked up from germline, CDR1 is SGHRS and CDR2 is YFSETQ. The CDR3 DNA reads TGCGCCAGCAGCTTGGGGCCGGGGAGTAGTTACGAGCAGTACTTC. This encodes CASSLGPGSSYEQYF.

This clonotype was picked up many times. The V call is TRBV7-6, the J call TRBJ2-2; maybe TRBD2 (6 bases). The CDR3 covers 17 residues. The germline V gene has CDR1 SGHVS and CDR2 FNYEAQ. V was clipped by 1 base and J by 4 bases, with 16 bases between them. The CDR3 DNA reads as TGTGCCAGCAGCTTAGTTGCGGGGACCCTGGGCACCGGGGAGCTGTTTTTT. It specifies CASSLVAGTLGTGELFF.

This clonotype was counted many times. The chain is built from TRBV9 and TRBJ1-4; no firm D call. The V gene's germline CDR1 is SGDLS and CDR2 YYNGEE. The CDR3 has 14 residues. V lost 5 bases and J lost 8, with 16 bases in between. CDR3 in amino acids: CASSADRYQEKLFF. The CDR3 coding sequence is TGTGCCAGCAGTGCAGACCGATACCAAGAAAAACTGTTTTTT.